This TCR beta chain appears in the sequencing data of a study of OX40 agonist ivuxolimab in advanced cancers. Study at large: A male proportion of over 70% was recorded, with mean age 60 years and range roughly 20 to 90. One patient with hepatocellular carcinoma and two with cutaneous melanoma, three in all, had partial responses. Study-level results: Determination of antigen specificity was not performed for the expanded peripheral T cells. Nonresponders, in some cases, also had low normalized T-cell clonal expansion.

Generated by immunoSEQ multiplex PCR, the TCRdb table keeps only in-frame clones and is missing some. The sample includes 69,000 or so clones, 75% to 90% seen only once; the top ten take around 6.5%. Comments on this clone: Its matching antigen is unknown.

With 2 bases clipped from V and 10 bases from J, the junction kept 20 bases outside the gene matches. The CDR3 length is 19 residues. Germline CDR1 LNHDA, CDR2 SQIVND (reference sequence). The TCR sequence derives from an adult with an advanced solid tumor such as melanoma, head and neck, liver or kidney cancer. Source: CD4+ or CD8+ T cells sorted from blood, taken in a trial of the OX40 agonist ivuxolimab. This chain links TRBV19 with TRBJ1-2; 12 nucleotides agree with TRBD1. CDR3: CASSILPDPGQGAVKDYTF. The CDR3 bases are TGTGCCAGTAGTATACTCCCGGATCCGGGACAGGGGGCGGTAAAGGACTACACCTTC.